A single sample is the source of the 9 T cell receptor beta chains below, sequenced in a study of T cells in Graves' hyperthyroidism and ophthalmopathy. Amplification yielded TCR beta CDR3 regions, with RNA transcripts as the source. The TCR CDR3 first-round RT-PCR relied on the HTBI primer set. TCRdb reprocessed the multiplex PCR reads via MiXCR and lists one record per CDR3 protein. Among tens of thousands of distinct CDR3 sequences listed, roughly 49% were seen once. Source material: blood. The receptors shown here come from a woman between 50 and 59 years old with Graves' hyperthyroidism that later progressed to Graves' ophthalmopathy.

By proportion, this clonotype is medium-sized. The J gene is TRBJ1-4, the V gene TRBV29-1; D is ambiguous. Germline V lookup: CDR1 SQVTM, CDR2 ANQGSEA. The CDR3 extends over 15 amino acids. Trimming removed 7 bases from V and 0 bases from J, with 15 bases in between. This chain's CDR3 is CSAATASATNEKLFF. For the CDR3, the DNA is TGCAGCGCAGCCACGGCGAGTGCAACTAATGAAAAACTGTTTTTT.

The chain couples TRBV19 to TRBJ1-5, with D hard to call. Germline-derived CDR1 and CDR2 are LNHDA and SQIVND (reference sequence). This CDR3 has 15 amino acids. Deletions cut 7 bases from V and 3 bases from J, with 16 bases between. In DNA form, the CDR3 reads TGTGCCAGTACCAATCGGGCGGCAGACAATCAGCCCCAGCATTTT. Translating it yields CASTNRAADNQPQHF.

V and J are TRBV10-3 and TRBJ2-1, with 7 bases fitting TRBD2. Germline V lookup: CDR1 ENHRY, CDR2 SYGVKD. Germline trimming cut 2 bases from V and 6 bases from J; bases unmatched to any gene: 4. This CDR3 is 14 amino acids long. CDR3 in DNA: TGTGCCATCAGTGAGATGACGGGAGGCAATGAGCAGTTCTTC. Translating it yields CAISEMTGGNEQFF.

Worth noting for this clonotype: One end of the junction does not line up with germline, which may come from a read error. The chain links TRBV5-5 to TRBJ1-2; 7 nucleotides line up with TRBD1. This CDR3 comprises 14 residues. CDR1 SGHKS and CDR2 YYEKEE come from the germline V gene (reference sequence). The CDR3 bases are TGTGCTAGCACCCCGGACAGGATTGGGTATGGCTACACCTTC. Protein sequence: CASTPDRIGYGYTF.

This chain joins TRBV10-1 and TRBJ2-5; 10 bases fit TRBD1. CDR3 length: 16 amino acids. V dropped 10 bases and J dropped 1; count of bases not matched to a gene: 12. Germline V lookup: CDR1 WNHNN, CDR2 SYGVQD (reference sequence). The CDR3 DNA sequence: TGCGCCAAAAAACCTCACCGACAGGGGGCCCAAGAGACCCAGTACTTC. As protein: CAKKPHRQGAQETQYF.

This clonotype has a count of ten or more. V and J are TRBV24-1 and TRBJ2-1; weak D call: TRBD2 (5 bases). V lost 4 bases and J lost 8, with 11 bases in between. This CDR3 is built from 13 residues. Germline loops: CDR1 KGHDR, CDR2 SFDVKD. CDR3 residues: CATSDSRRDEQFF. CDR3 DNA sequence: TGTGCCACCAGTGACTCCCGGCGGGATGAGCAGTTCTTC.

This clonotype showed up many times. This chain connects TRBV27 to TRBJ2-1; unclear D gene. Germline CDR1 is MNHEY and CDR2 is SMNVEV (reference sequence). The length of the CDR3 is 13 residues. V lost 3 bases and J 5 bases, leaving 8 bases between the germline ends. CDR3 sequence reads: CASSFQANNEQFF. CDR3 in DNA: TGTGCCAGCAGTTTTCAGGCCAACAATGAGCAGTTCTTC.

The chain couples TRBV20-1 to TRBJ2-1, with TRBD2 matching over 8 bases. Per the germline V gene, CDR1 is DFQATT and CDR2 is SNEGSKA (reference sequence). The CDR3 has 17 amino acids. J lost 4 bases, V lost 6 bases, and 17 bases had no gene match. CDR3 sequence: CSASGLVGGASYNEQFF. The DNA for the CDR3 is TGCAGTGCCTCGGGACTAGTGGGAGGGGCGTCGTACAATGAGCAGTTCTTC.

This rearrangement joins TRBV9 to TRBJ2-6; D unresolved. Trimming took off 0 bases at V and 1 base at J, with 8 bases between the two ends. The CDR3 runs to 16 residues. Germline loops: CDR1 SGDLS, CDR2 YYNGEE. The CDR3 loop is CASSVVVDSGANVLTF. The CDR3, as DNA: TGTGCCAGCAGCGTAGTTGTGGATTCTGGGGCCAACGTCCTGACTTTC. Complete variable domain (other parts from reference TRBV9 and TRBJ2-6): DSGVTQTPKHLITATGQRVTLRCSPRSGDLSVYWYQQSLDQGLQFLIQYYNGEERAKGNILERFSAQQFPDLHSELNLSSLELGDSALYFCASSVVVDSGANVLTFGAGSRLTVL.